This T cell receptor (beta chain) was sequenced in a study of cytomegalovirus exposure and HLA in healthy donors. Here immunoSEQ multiplex PCR was the method, and the copy in TCRdb shows in-frame clones only, minus some. The table lists about 200,000 clones, roughly 84% of them singletons. The CDR3 loop spans 11 amino acids. CDR1 is SGHRS, CDR2 YFSETQ, per germline. The sequenced material came from PBMCs. This TCR was recovered from a woman between 18 and 29 years old in good health and CMV-seropositive. The V and J genes are TRBV5-1 and TRBJ2-5, with D uncertain. Judging by the DNA end, TRBJ2-7 fits better; the J call may be wrong. This CDR3 is CASRRDYEQYF. CDR3 coding DNA: TGCGCCAGCAGAAGAGACTACGAGCAGTACTTC.